One and the same sample provided the 7 T cell receptor beta chains below, sequenced in a study of siplizumab effects on memory and regulatory T cells. Sequencing used immunoSEQ multiplex PCR; TCRdb keeps in-frame clones, though not all of them. The sample holds approximately 100,000 clones, roughly 94% seen once. Sequenced sample: Tregs sorted from blood. The receptors were sampled from a human donor in good health.

The genes are TRBV9 and TRBJ2-1; 9 bases fit TRBD1. The CDR3 extends over 15 amino acids. Trimming cost V 4 bases and J 6 bases; bases outside gene matches: 8. Germline CDR1 and CDR2: SGDLS and YYNGEE. The CDR3 spells CASSRFGTGSNEQFF. The CDR3, as DNA: TGTGCCAGCAGCCGATTCGGGACAGGGAGCAATGAGCAGTTCTTC.

The V call is TRBV4-1, the J call TRBJ2-3; no clear D gene. Trimming pared 1 base from V and 4 bases from J, leaving 9 bases between. This CDR3 has 14 amino acids. Germline lookup yields CDR1 MGHRA and CDR2 YSYEKL. The CDR3 reads CASSQVPTADTQYF. DNA for the CDR3: TGCGCCAGCAGCCAAGTCCCCACGGCAGATACGCAGTATTTT.

In its sample, this clone was seen once. The V gene is TRBV2, the J gene TRBJ2-4, with 10 bases aligning to TRBD1. The CDR3 consists of 16 residues. The V and J ends lost 6 bases and 0 bases, in that order; junction bases with no gene match: 5. Germline loops: CDR1 SNHLY, CDR2 FYNNEI. The CDR3 DNA reads TGTGCCAGCAGGGGCGGGACAGGGGTAGCCAAAAACATTCAGTACTTC. This sequence encodes CASRGGTGVAKNIQYF.

This clone came up once. This sequence joins TRBV9 and TRBJ2-5; unclear D gene. V was pared by 0 bases and J by 5 bases, with 8 bases between. The CDR3 loop spans 13 amino acids. Germline values: CDR1 SGDLS, CDR2 YYNGEE. In DNA, the CDR3 is TGTGCCAGCAGCGTAGCGTCTCGGGAGACCCAGTACTTC. Translating it yields CASSVASRETQYF.

This chain joins TRBV9 and TRBJ2-1; the D gene is possibly TRBD2 (5 bases). CDR1 and CDR2 (germline): SGDLS, YYNGEE. This CDR3 contains 15 residues. Trimming left V 5 bases short and J 0 bases short, with 12 bases between. CDR3 bases: TGTGCCAGCAGTTTGACGGGGTCCTCCTACAATGAGCAGTTCTTC. Protein product: CASSLTGSSYNEQFF. Full variable domain (rest looked up from reference TRBV9 and TRBJ2-1): DSGVTQTPKHLITATGQRVTLRCSPRSGDLSVYWYQQSLDQGLQFLIQYYNGEERAKGNILERFSAQQFPDLHSELNLSSLELGDSALYFCASSLTGSSYNEQFFGPGTRLTVL.

As DNA, the CDR3 is TGTGCCAGCAGGGAGGGCACTAGCGGGAATCGTGAGCAGTTCTTC. This gives the protein CASREGTSGNREQFF. The chain couples TRBV5-4 to TRBJ2-1, with 10 positions matching TRBD2. In germline, CDR1 is SGHNT, CDR2 YYREEE (reference sequence). V was pared by 5 bases and J by 9 bases, with 11 bases of the junction left unmatched. The CDR3 is 15 amino acids.

V and J are TRBV7-2 and TRBJ2-3, with D unclear. This CDR3 is built from 14 residues. V shed 4 bases and J shed 6 bases, with 14 bases lying between them. Germline V gives CDR1 SGHTA, CDR2 FQGNSA. The CDR3 spells CASSSVSASDTQYF. CDR3 sequence (DNA): TGTGCCAGCAGCTCCGTGTCAGCATCCGATACGCAGTATTTT.